The clone carrying this T cell receptor beta chain was picked up a small number of times. The antigen is undetermined. The sample is drawn from a study of T cell repertoires in cytomegalovirus infection. Points from the study as a whole: Cumulative frequency (of public TCR beta family members) identified carriers of CMV plus the relevant HLA. HLA-C-restricted CMV-specific TCR beta clonotypes were dominant in the ex vivo response.

CDR3 length: 15 amino acids. V was clipped by 5 bases and J by 8 bases; unmatched bases: 4. Germline V gene lookup returns CDR1 MDHEN and CDR2 SYDVKM. TCRdb re-called the reads through MiXCR, storing one row per CDR3 protein. Of a few hundred thousand distinct CDR3 sequences listed, more than 8% are singletons. The sample consisted of PBMCs. The receptor was derived from a human donor in good health (CMV status not recorded). Some clones in this sample may be carry-over from other donors' samples. The J gene is TRBJ2-1, the V gene TRBV28, with 15 bases lining up with TRBD2. CDR3 sequence reads: CASSPGLAGGYEQFF. The CDR3 DNA reads as TGTGCCAGCAGTCCAGGACTAGCGGGAGGGTATGAGCAGTTCTTC.